Given below is one TCR beta chain in context. Antigen: not known. All donors participated as healthy donors of bone marrow. This sample stems from a study of cytomegalovirus exposure and HLA in healthy donors. General study points: It was in a later analysis that TCR association rates were seen to vary by HLA locus, highest for DRB1 and lowest for HLA-C. In vitro, three CMV-associated chains proved specific for CMV antigens.

The germline V gene has CDR1 MNHNY and CDR2 SVGAGI (reference sequence). The CDR3 is 12 residues long. Trimming stripped 4 bases from V and 11 bases from J, with 12 bases between. It was with 60 Vbeta and 13 Jbeta primers that the PCR ran. The authors' processing: A later analysis tallied roughly 77 million unique TCR beta chains, 10 million to 12 million of them shared. This table comes from immunoSEQ multiplex PCR, and its TCRdb copy is limited to in-frame clones, with some not included. That table supplies the V and J calls and clone size; D and trimming were determined from the DNA. The sample includes about 78,000 clones, approximately 57% of them seen just once.

The sample taken for sequencing was PBMCs. The chain is built from TRBV6-6 and TRBJ2-1, with D possibly matching TRBD1 (5 bases). The receptor's source is a man in his thirties or forties in good health and CMV-seropositive. CDR3 bases: TGTGCCAGCAGTTCCCTCGCAGGGAAGCAGTTCTTC. The encoded protein is CASSSLAGKQFF.